The entry below gives a single T cell receptor beta chain sequence along with its context. The antigen is unknown. The method was immunoSEQ multiplex PCR; TCRdb's version includes in-frame clones alone and lacks a portion of them. This sample has 95,000 to 150,000 clones, with roughly nine tenths found just once. These data originate in a study of T cell responses to AZD1222 COVID-19 vaccine. Study-wide points: Two AZD1222 doses significantly raised spike-specific TCR breadth and depth over controls.

The CDR3 is 15 residues long. The germline CDR1 and CDR2 sequences are MNHNY and SVGAGI (reference sequence). Trimming took 2 bases from V and 0 from J, leaving 8 bases between them. The sample consisted of peripheral blood, taken on day 0 of AZD1222 vaccination. This clonotype was obtained from an adult in good health. The chain is built from TRBV6-6 and TRBJ1-3; D call uncertain. The CDR3 is CASSYEVNSGNTIYF. The DNA for the CDR3 is TGTGCCAGCAGTTACGAGGTGAACTCTGGAAACACCATATATTTT.